This T cell receptor beta chain was recovered during a study of T cells in Graves' hyperthyroidism and ophthalmopathy. RNA transcripts served as the template for amplifying TCR beta CDR3 regions. First-round RT-PCR of the TCR CDR3 relied on the HTBI primer set. TCRdb passed the multiplex PCR reads through MiXCR, listing each CDR3 protein once. The sample records a few hundred thousand distinct CDR3 sequences, about 15% being singletons. The V gene's germline CDR1 is DFQATT and CDR2 SNEGSKA (reference sequence). The CDR3 has 14 residues. V dropped 1 base and J dropped 6 bases, with 15 bases sitting between them. This clonotype was found many times.

Sequenced material: blood. The clonotype comes from a woman aged 60-75 years with Graves' ophthalmopathy. The genes are TRBV20-1 and TRBJ1-1; unclear D gene. The CDR3 DNA reads as TGCAGTGCTAGAGTATCTGCAGGAGTGTCTGAAGCTTTCTTT. As protein: CSARVSAGVSEAFF.